The 22 T cell receptor beta chains below come from one sample, sequenced in a study of CD8+CD57+ T cells in acquired aplastic anemia. CDR3 and TCR beta VDJ profiling relied on genomic DNA as the template. MiXCR was run by TCRdb on the reads, yielding one entry per CDR3 protein. The sample lists 150,000 to 200,000 distinct CDR3 sequences, roughly 47% seen once, with approximately 1.1% in the top ten. The sample consisted of sorted CD4+, CD8+, or CD8+CD57+ T cells (not recorded which) from PBMCs. These receptors originate from a human donor in good health.

This clonotype was found a few times. CDR3 in amino acids: CASSSTGTEAFF. The CDR3 nucleotides read TGTGCCAGCAGTTCGACAGGGACTGAAGCTTTCTTT. The chain carries TRBV2 and TRBJ1-1, with 7 bases lining up with TRBD1. Germline CDR1 is SNHLY and CDR2 is FYNNEI. With V trimmed by 5 bases and J by 5 bases, 2 bases remained unmatched. CDR3 length: 12 amino acids.

The J gene is TRBJ2-7, the V gene TRBV11-2; 11 bases match TRBD2. This CDR3 has 16 amino acids. Trimming took 5 bases from V and 3 from J; bases not matched to a gene: 9. Per the germline V gene, CDR1 is SGHAT and CDR2 is FQNNGV. The CDR3 is CASSPTTSGAFYEQYF. The CDR3 DNA is TGTGCCAGCAGCCCAACGACTAGCGGGGCCTTCTACGAGCAGTACTTC.

A word on this clonotype: The junction shows a germline mismatch at one end, possibly a read error. V usage is TRBV10-3 and J usage is TRBJ2-3, with D tentatively TRBD2 (7 bases). Germline CDR1 reads ENHRY; CDR2 reads SYGVKD. The CDR3 spans 16 residues. The CDR3: CAIRETGGRVTDTQCF. CDR3 DNA: TGTGCCATCAGGGAGACAGGAGGGAGGGTTACAGATACGCAGTGTTTT.

This clonotype occurred many times. The rearrangement uses TRBV29-1 and TRBJ2-7, with 8 bases lining up with TRBD2. The CDR3 has 13 amino acids. Germline assignment: CDR1 SQVTM and CDR2 ANQGSEA. With V trimmed by 0 bases and J by 11 bases, 9 bases remained unmatched. The CDR3 DNA reads as TGCAGCGTTGAAGATCCAGCGGGGGTGGGGAAGTACTTC. Translation: CSVEDPAGVGKYF.

Many counts were recorded for this clonotype. The chain couples TRBV6-2 or TRBV6-3 to TRBJ2-7; 10 bases match TRBD1. CDR1 and CDR2 from the germline V gene are MNHEY and SVGEGT. J gave up 5 bases and V 7 bases, and 5 bases lay outside the gene matches. The CDR3 length is 13 residues. The CDR3 loop is CASTTGTGDEQYF. CDR3 DNA: TGTGCCAGCACTACCGGGACAGGGGACGAGCAGTACTTC.

A single count supports this clonotype. A much larger clone differs from this one at a single base, so this may be a read error. J is TRBJ2-1 and V is TRBV11-1; D may correspond to TRBD1 or TRBD2 (6 bases each). Germline V gene lookup returns CDR1 SGHAT and CDR2 FQDESV (reference sequence). The CDR3 is 16 amino acids. In DNA form, the CDR3 reads TGTGCCAGCAGCTTGCCCCTCAGCGGGTGGGACAATGGGCAGTTCTTC. This codes for CASSLPLSGWDNGQFF. The full variable domain, its missing parts supplied by reference TRBV11-1 and TRBJ2-1, is EAEVAQSPRYKITEKSQAVAFWCDPISGHATLYWYRQILGQGPELLVQFQDESVVDDSQLPKDRFSAERLKGVDSTLKIQPAELGDSAMYLCASSLPLSGWDNGQFFGPGTRLTVL.

There are many counts of this clonotype. This chain uses TRBV6-6 with TRBJ1-1; D is uncertain. Trimming left V 0 bases short and J 5 bases short, with 4 bases between. This CDR3 has 12 residues. Germline loops: CDR1 MNHNY, CDR2 SVGAGI (reference sequence). The CDR3 bases are TGTGCCAGCAGTTACTCAGTTACTGAAGCTTTCTTT. This encodes CASSYSVTEAFF.

The V call is TRBV24-1, the J call TRBJ2-1; D might be TRBD2 (5 bases). This CDR3 has 15 residues. With 0 bases removed from V and 4 bases from J, the gap between germline ends came to 9 bases. From germline, CDR1 is KGHDR and CDR2 SFDVKD. The CDR3 sequence is CATSDLPGRYNEQFF. The DNA for the CDR3 is TGTGCCACCAGTGATTTGCCGGGGAGATACAATGAGCAGTTCTTC.

In its sample, this clonotype was seen once. V usage is TRBV29-1 and J usage is TRBJ2-3; D is perhaps TRBD2 (5 bases). There are 12 residues in the CDR3. Germline assignment: CDR1 SQVTM and CDR2 ANQGSEA. V was pared by 5 bases and J by 0 bases, with 6 bases between. The chain's CDR3 is CSVRGSTDTQYF. The CDR3 nucleotides are TGCAGCGTTCGGGGAAGCACAGATACGCAGTATTTT.

The V gene is TRBV20-1, the J gene TRBJ2-3; 9 positions match TRBD1. Germline V CDR1 and CDR2: DFQATT, SNEGSKA (reference sequence). V shed 4 bases and J 8 bases; nucleotides not matched to a gene: 16. There are 16 residues in the CDR3. The CDR3 DNA follows: TGCAGTGCTACAACTTCGGGACAGGGTGGGCGTGGTACGCAGTATTTT. This codes for CSATTSGQGGRGTQYF.

This clonotype has a count of ten or more. The V and J genes are TRBV11-2 and TRBJ2-1; 11 bases are a match to TRBD2. The CDR3 sequence is 17 residues long. Trimming removed 4 bases from V and 6 bases from J; junction bases left unmatched: 11. The germline V gene encodes CDR1 SGHAT and CDR2 FQNNGV. CDR3 sequence reads: CASSSNQLAGAGNEQFF. In DNA form, the CDR3 reads TGTGCCAGCAGCTCCAACCAACTAGCGGGAGCAGGCAATGAGCAGTTCTTC. Full variable domain (outside the CDR3, taken from reference TRBV11-2 and TRBJ2-1): EAGVAQSPRYKIIEKRQSVAFWCNPISGHATLYWYQQILGQGPKLLIQFQNNGVVDDSQLPKDRFSAERLKGVDSTLKIQPAKLEDSAVYLCASSSNQLAGAGNEQFFGPGTRLTVL.

Of note for this clonotype: A much larger clone sits a single nucleotide away, making a read error possible. This chain uses TRBV4-1 with TRBJ2-5; TRBD2 matches at 7 bases. From germline, CDR1 is MGHRA and CDR2 YSYEKL. This CDR3 comprises 15 residues. The chain's CDR3 is CASGQSAGVKETQYF. CDR3 in DNA: TGCGCCAGCGGCCAATCCGCGGGGGTCAAGGAGACCCAGTACTTC.

The chain recombines TRBV7-6 with TRBJ1-1, with 10 bases that match TRBD1. CDR3 length: 15 amino acids. Trimming took 3 bases from V and 2 from J; bases not matched to a gene: 3. Germline CDR1 is SGHVS and CDR2 is FNYEAQ. In DNA, the CDR3 is TGTGCCAGCAGCTTTGACAGGGGGCGAAACACTGAAGCTTTCTTT. Amino acids: CASSFDRGRNTEAFF.

The V call is TRBV10-3, the J call TRBJ2-2; D gene uncertain. Per the germline V gene, CDR1 is ENHRY and CDR2 is SYGVKD. The CDR3 is made up of 18 amino acids. Trimming pared 4 bases from V and 6 bases from J, leaving 24 bases between. DNA of the CDR3: TGTGCCATCAGTGGAGAGTTCAATTCGGAAGGAAGGTCCGGGGAGCTGTTTTTT. It encodes CAISGEFNSEGRSGELFF.

Regarding this clonotype: In this CDR3 the conserved last residue, phenylalanine or tryptophan, is missing, so a read error is likely. V usage is TRBV10-3 and J usage is TRBJ2-5; D ambiguous. This CDR3 is 15 amino acids long. The germline V gene has CDR1 ENHRY and CDR2 SYGVKD. In nucleotides, the CDR3 is TGTGCCAGCAGTTTAACAAAGGCTTTCAGAGAGACCCAGTACTAC. Encoded protein: CASSLTKAFRETQYY.

This clonotype showed up just once. The gene calls are TRBV29-1 and TRBJ2-5, with TRBD2 matching 13 bases. Germline CDR1 SQVTM, CDR2 ANQGSEA. Trimming cost V 5 bases and J 3 bases; bases outside gene matches: 6. The CDR3 consists of 15 residues. This CDR3 is CSVNGLAGDEETQYF. CDR3 nucleotides: TGCAGCGTTAACGGACTAGCGGGAGATGAAGAGACCCAGTACTTC.

Regarding this clonotype: This clone may be a read error of a much larger clone one base away. V and J are TRBV12-3 or TRBV12-4 and TRBJ2-7; TRBD1 is a possible D gene (5 bases). The CDR3 has 12 residues. The CDR3 bases are TGTGCCATCAGTCTGACAGCCTACGAGCAGTACTTC. The encoded protein is CAISLTAYEQYF.

This clonotype was counted at least ten times. J is TRBJ2-1 and V is TRBV10-3, with TRBD2 matching 7 bases. Germline-derived CDR1 and CDR2 are ENHRY and SYGVKD. This CDR3 spans 14 amino acids. Trimming at V came to 9 bases and at J to 5 bases, leaving 10 bases not matched to a gene. The CDR3 coding sequence is TGTGCCATTTTAAGCGGGGACGGGGACAATGAGCAGTTCTTC. Protein: CAILSGDGDNEQFF.

This sequence joins TRBV7-3 and TRBJ1-1; 9 bases agree with TRBD1. The CDR3 spans 15 residues. V lost 3 bases and J lost 3; bases outside the gene matches: 5. Germline V CDR1 and CDR2: SGHTA, FQGTGA. The CDR3 reads CASSLVQGADTEAFF. CDR3 nucleotide sequence: TGTGCCAGCAGCTTGGTACAGGGGGCGGACACTGAAGCTTTCTTT.

Details on this clonotype: Being one base from a much bigger clone, this may be a read error. The V gene is TRBV7-9, the J gene TRBJ2-5; TRBD1 matches at 9 bases. There are 15 residues in the CDR3. J lost 9 bases, V lost 0 bases, and 8 bases had no gene match. Germline V CDR1 and CDR2: SEHNR, FQNEAQ (reference sequence). CDR3 nucleotide sequence: TGTGCCAGCAGCTTAGCCACAGGGGGCCGGGAGGCCCAGTACTTC. Encoded protein: CASSLATGGREAQYF.

J is TRBJ1-5 and V is TRBV10-2; D gene unclear. CDR3 length equals 12 residues. Trimming stripped 2 bases from V and 6 bases from J, with 5 bases between. Germline-derived CDR1 and CDR2 are WSHSY and SAAADI. The CDR3 reads CASSEPGQPQHF. The CDR3 nucleotides read TGCGCCAGCAGTGAGCCAGGTCAGCCCCAGCATTTT.

This clonotype was counted ten times or more. The genes are TRBV5-1 and TRBJ1-1, with a tentative D call TRBD1 (5 bases). V was pared by 5 bases and J by 6 bases, with 17 bases between. The CDR3 runs to 14 residues. CDR1 SGHRS and CDR2 YFSETQ come from the germline V gene. The CDR3: CASRPEPRDSEAFF. The CDR3 DNA sequence: TGCGCCAGCAGACCGGAGCCCAGGGACTCTGAAGCTTTCTTT. Using reference TRBV5-1 and TRBJ1-1 for the parts outside the CDR3, the full variable domain is KAGVTQTPRYLIKTRGQQVTLSCSPISGHRSVSWYQQTPGQGLQFLFEYFSETQRNKGNFPGRFSGRQFSNSRSEMNVSTLELGDSALYLCASRPEPRDSEAFFGQGTRLTVV.